These T cell receptor beta chains were read from a single sample in a study of blood T cell repertoires in COVID-19. Libraries were prepared by immunoSEQ multiplex PCR; TCRdb keeps only in-frame clonotypes and omits some of them. This table holds around 100,000 clones, approximately 92% found once. Specimen: peripheral blood. The source is a man aged 45-65 years with active COVID-19. The CDR3 runs from the conserved cysteine through the conserved F or W. Each record gives: V gene, J gene, clone size, D gene, CDR3 DNA, CDR3 protein. D genes are given only for firm matches. Only part of the rows carry a size: once, few, many, or a class if the clone is expanded.

TRBV7-2,TRBJ2-1,NA,TRBD2,TGTGCCAGCAGCTTAGACGGGAGGGCCAGTAATGAGCAGTTCTTC,CASSLDGRASNEQFF
TRBV6-1,TRBJ2-1,NA,TRBD2,TGTGCCAGCAGTGAACGCGGGCTAGCGGGAAGTGAGCAGTTCTTC,CASSERGLAGSEQFF
TRBV28,TRBJ2-7,once,NA,TGTGCCAGCAGCCCAAAGACAGGCGGCGAGCAGTACTTC,CASSPKTGGEQYF
TRBV2,TRBJ2-7,NA,TRBD2,TGTGCCAGCACCTTAAGCGGGACCTACGAGCAGTACTTC,CASTLSGTYEQYF
TRBV18,TRBJ1-1,NA,TRBD1,TGTGCCAGCTCACCACTTAGGACAGGGTGGTCGAACACTGAAGCTTTCTTT,CASSPLRTGWSNTEAFF
TRBV7-8,TRBJ2-7,NA,NA,TGTGCCAGCAGCTTAAACTCGGGGTTAGGTCAAGCCTACGAGCAGTACTTC,CASSLNSGLGQAYEQYF
TRBV19,TRBJ1-1,NA,TRBD1,TGTGCCAGTACCCCCGGGACAGGGAGTCCTGAAGCTTTCTTT,CASTPGTGSPEAFF
TRBV18,TRBJ2-1,NA,TRBD2,TGTGCCAGCTCACCCCTAGGGACTAGCGTTAATGAGCAGTTCTTC,CASSPLGTSVNEQFF
TRBV3-1/TRBV3-2,TRBJ2-1,NA,NA,TGTGCCAGCAGCCTTCGGTCGCTTTTGAATGAGCAGTTCTTC,CASSLRSLLNEQFF
TRBV2,TRBJ2-7,NA,TRBD1,TGTGCCAGCAGGGAGGGACAGGGGGCCTACGAGCAGTACTTC,CASREGQGAYEQYF
TRBV15,TRBJ2-7,NA,NA,TGTGCCACCAGCAGAGATTACGGGGGACGAGGGGAGCAGTACTTC,CATSRDYGGRGEQYF
TRBV5-1,TRBJ1-3,NA,NA,TGCGCCAGCAGCTTGGCCGAGGTCTCTGGAAACACCATATATTTT,CASSLAEVSGNTIYF
TRBV27,TRBJ2-5,NA,NA,TGTGCCAGTAATCGCCTGGGACCCGGGAGTTTAGAGACCCAGTACTTC,CASNRLGPGSLETQYF